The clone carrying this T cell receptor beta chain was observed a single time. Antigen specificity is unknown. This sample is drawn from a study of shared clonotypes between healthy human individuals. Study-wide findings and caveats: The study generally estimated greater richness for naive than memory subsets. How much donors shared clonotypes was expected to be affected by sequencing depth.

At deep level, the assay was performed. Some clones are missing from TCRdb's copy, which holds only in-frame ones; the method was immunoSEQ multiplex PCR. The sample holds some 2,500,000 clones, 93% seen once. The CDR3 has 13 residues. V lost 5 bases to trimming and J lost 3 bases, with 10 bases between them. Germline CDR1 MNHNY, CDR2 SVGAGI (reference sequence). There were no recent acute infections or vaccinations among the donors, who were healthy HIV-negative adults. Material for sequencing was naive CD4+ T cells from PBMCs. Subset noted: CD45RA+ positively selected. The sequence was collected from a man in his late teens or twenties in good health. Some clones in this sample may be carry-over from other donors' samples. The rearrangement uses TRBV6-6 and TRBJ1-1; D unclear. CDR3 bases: TGTGCCAGCAGTCAGGTTCCGGACACTGAAGCTTTCTTT. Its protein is CASSQVPDTEAFF.